This is a list of T cell receptor beta chains from one sample in a study of CD8 T cells in Susac syndrome. TCRdb ran MiXCR on the immunoSEQ multiplex PCR reads and lists one entry per CDR3 protein. Of around 200,000 distinct CDR3 sequences listed, approximately 95% are singletons. Sequenced material: CD4+ T cells from PBMCs. Receptors were obtained from a human donor with multiple sclerosis. Each CDR3 is given with its conserved first and last residue. Fields, in order: D gene, CDR3 length, V gene, J gene, CDR3 protein. D genes are given only for firm matches.

D gene: NA
CDR3 length: 13
V gene: TRBV4-2
J gene: TRBJ1-2
CDR3 protein: CASSHDSNYGYTF

D gene: TRBD1
CDR3 length: 14
V gene: TRBV3-1
J gene: TRBJ2-7
CDR3 protein: CASSLAGTGTEQYF

D gene: TRBD1
CDR3 length: 16
V gene: TRBV20-1
J gene: TRBJ2-5
CDR3 protein: CSARDYYRGYEETQYF

D gene: NA
CDR3 length: 14
V gene: TRBV30
J gene: TRBJ2-6
CDR3 protein: CAWAGRAGANVLTF

D gene: NA
CDR3 length: 12
V gene: TRBV23-1
J gene: TRBJ2-1
CDR3 protein: CASSWPGGFGFF

D gene: TRBD1
CDR3 length: 16
V gene: TRBV3-1
J gene: TRBJ2-1
CDR3 protein: CASSQEKDRVSHEQFF

D gene: NA
CDR3 length: 15
V gene: TRBV9
J gene: TRBJ2-7
CDR3 protein: CASSGMGGAENEQYF

D gene: TRBD2
CDR3 length: 14
V gene: TRBV20-1
J gene: TRBJ2-3
CDR3 protein: CSAEGTSGKDTQYF

D gene: TRBD1
CDR3 length: 14
V gene: TRBV7-9
J gene: TRBJ2-7
CDR3 protein: CASSPWGQNNEQYF

D gene: NA
CDR3 length: 15
V gene: TRBV5-1
J gene: TRBJ1-5
CDR3 protein: CASSLAGSFNQPQHF

D gene: TRBD2
CDR3 length: 15
V gene: TRBV2
J gene: TRBJ2-1
CDR3 protein: CASLPPRLAFDEQFF

D gene: NA
CDR3 length: 15
V gene: TRBV6-4
J gene: TRBJ2-3
CDR3 protein: CASSDGLAGTDTQYF

D gene: NA
CDR3 length: 13
V gene: TRBV5-1
J gene: TRBJ2-7
CDR3 protein: CASSFGVPYEQYF

D gene: NA
CDR3 length: 12
V gene: TRBV3-1
J gene: TRBJ2-5
CDR3 protein: CASSPGFETQYF

D gene: NA
CDR3 length: 14
V gene: TRBV20-1
J gene: TRBJ1-6
CDR3 protein: CSASDPKRNSPLHF

D gene: TRBD2
CDR3 length: 17
V gene: TRBV3-1
J gene: TRBJ2-6
CDR3 protein: CASSPGLAGTGANVLTF

D gene: TRBD1
CDR3 length: 15
V gene: TRBV12-3/TRBV12-4
J gene: TRBJ2-5
CDR3 protein: CASSSGQVYQETQYF

D gene: TRBD1
CDR3 length: 14
V gene: TRBV29-1
J gene: TRBJ2-5
CDR3 protein: CSVEDRTGQETQYF

D gene: TRBD1
CDR3 length: 13
V gene: TRBV12-5
J gene: TRBJ2-5
CDR3 protein: CASGRTGEWTQYF

D gene: NA
CDR3 length: 14
V gene: TRBV10-3
J gene: TRBJ2-1
CDR3 protein: CAISRDGLQNEQFF

D gene: NA
CDR3 length: 14
V gene: TRBV12-3/TRBV12-4
J gene: TRBJ1-6
CDR3 protein: CASSPTGLNSPLHF

D gene: TRBD1
CDR3 length: 13
V gene: TRBV5-1
J gene: TRBJ2-7
CDR3 protein: CASSSTGGYEQYF

D gene: TRBD1
CDR3 length: 15
V gene: TRBV4-2
J gene: TRBJ1-1
CDR3 protein: CASSQNRQGGTEAFF

D gene: NA
CDR3 length: 13
V gene: TRBV4-1
J gene: TRBJ1-1
CDR3 protein: CASSQRDGAEAFF

D gene: TRBD2
CDR3 length: 13
V gene: TRBV3-1
J gene: TRBJ2-5
CDR3 protein: CASTSGAQETQYF

D gene: TRBD2
CDR3 length: 17
V gene: TRBV14
J gene: TRBJ2-1
CDR3 protein: CASSQPRGRAVYNEQFF

D gene: TRBD2
CDR3 length: 13
V gene: TRBV3-1
J gene: TRBJ2-5
CDR3 protein: CASSPGGQETQYF

D gene: NA
CDR3 length: 12
V gene: TRBV30
J gene: TRBJ1-5
CDR3 protein: CAWSLGPGPQHF

D gene: NA
CDR3 length: 12
V gene: TRBV3-1
J gene: TRBJ2-3
CDR3 protein: CASSHHTDTQYF

D gene: TRBD2
CDR3 length: 16
V gene: TRBV20-1
J gene: TRBJ2-7
CDR3 protein: CSARKSSGGPPYEQYF

D gene: NA
CDR3 length: 19
V gene: TRBV13
J gene: TRBJ2-5
CDR3 protein: CASSPRTGVRVDFEETQYF

D gene: NA
CDR3 length: 14
V gene: TRBV7-6
J gene: TRBJ1-1
CDR3 protein: CASTTTGLNTEAFF

D gene: NA
CDR3 length: 16
V gene: TRBV5-1
J gene: TRBJ2-2
CDR3 protein: CASSLLPGTNTGELFF

D gene: NA
CDR3 length: 13
V gene: TRBV30
J gene: TRBJ1-5
CDR3 protein: CAWSVQPNQPQHF

D gene: TRBD2
CDR3 length: 15
V gene: TRBV5-1
J gene: TRBJ2-1
CDR3 protein: CASSLASGDNNEQFF

D gene: TRBD1
CDR3 length: 15
V gene: TRBV13
J gene: TRBJ1-2
CDR3 protein: CASTAGLSGGRGYTF

D gene: NA
CDR3 length: 17
V gene: TRBV14
J gene: TRBJ2-7
CDR3 protein: CASSQDAPSLFPYEQYF

D gene: TRBD1
CDR3 length: 15
V gene: TRBV20-1
J gene: TRBJ1-5
CDR3 protein: CSAREAGGRDQPQHF

D gene: TRBD2
CDR3 length: 14
V gene: TRBV30
J gene: TRBJ2-5
CDR3 protein: CAWNNGLAVETQYF

D gene: TRBD2
CDR3 length: 15
V gene: TRBV6-2/TRBV6-3
J gene: TRBJ2-5
CDR3 protein: CASRFSGGQRETQYF

D gene: TRBD1
CDR3 length: 15
V gene: TRBV13
J gene: TRBJ2-7
CDR3 protein: CASSFGGQGIYEQYF

D gene: TRBD1
CDR3 length: 12
V gene: TRBV3-1
J gene: TRBJ1-1
CDR3 protein: CASSQGQAGAFF

D gene: NA
CDR3 length: 16
V gene: TRBV9
J gene: TRBJ1-6
CDR3 protein: CASSVDSTEINSPLHF

D gene: TRBD1
CDR3 length: 14
V gene: TRBV19
J gene: TRBJ1-2
CDR3 protein: CASREQGSGYGYTF

D gene: NA
CDR3 length: 17
V gene: TRBV6-1
J gene: TRBJ1-3
CDR3 protein: CASSPASGLGSGNTIYF

D gene: NA
CDR3 length: 13
V gene: TRBV2
J gene: TRBJ1-5
CDR3 protein: CASTLEGGQPQHF

D gene: NA
CDR3 length: 12
V gene: TRBV30
J gene: TRBJ1-6
CDR3 protein: CAWSPAVSPLHF

D gene: TRBD1
CDR3 length: 15
V gene: TRBV9
J gene: TRBJ2-1
CDR3 protein: CASSVGQGRGNEQFF

D gene: NA
CDR3 length: 15
V gene: TRBV18
J gene: TRBJ2-1
CDR3 protein: CASSPQGVSYNEQFF

D gene: NA
CDR3 length: 14
V gene: TRBV29-1
J gene: TRBJ1-2
CDR3 protein: CSVEEGKANYGYTF

D gene: TRBD2
CDR3 length: 12
V gene: TRBV29-1
J gene: TRBJ2-3
CDR3 protein: CSVEDPGGTQYF

D gene: NA
CDR3 length: 14
V gene: TRBV11-1
J gene: TRBJ2-5
CDR3 protein: CASSLAGGGETQYF

D gene: TRBD1
CDR3 length: 18
V gene: TRBV9
J gene: TRBJ1-2
CDR3 protein: CASSVAGDRLLANYGYTF

D gene: NA
CDR3 length: 13
V gene: TRBV9
J gene: TRBJ1-2
CDR3 protein: CASSADSGYGYTF

D gene: NA
CDR3 length: 13
V gene: TRBV29-1
J gene: TRBJ1-1
CDR3 protein: CSVEGQGRTEAFF